Following are 8 T cell receptor beta chains from one sample sequenced in a study of radiation and T cells in renal cell carcinoma. The time point here: baseline pretreatment blood. Treatment described: 15 Gy SBRT to primary tumor, nephrectomy 4 weeks later. The repertoire was sequenced with immunoSEQ multiplex PCR; TCRdb's copy has only in-frame clones and lacks some. The sample has about 140,000 clones, approximately 87% seen once. The sequenced sample was blood, obtained from a patient whose treatment included radiotherapy and nephrectomy. These receptors were taken from a woman between 45 and 60 years old with renal cell carcinoma.

The CDR3 sequence: CASSHRAASGANVLTF. The CDR3 DNA reads TGTGCCAGCTCACACAGGGCGGCTTCTGGGGCCAACGTCCTGACTTTC. The chain carries TRBV6-4 and TRBJ2-6; tentatively, D is TRBD1 (6 bases). This CDR3 comprises 16 residues. Per germline, CDR1 MRHNA and CDR2 SNTAGT. The V end lost 8 bases, the J end lost 1 base, and 15 bases lay between the germline ends.

The rearrangement links TRBV5-6 to TRBJ1-2; a possible D gene is TRBD1 (5 bases). The CDR3 loop spans 16 amino acids. CDR1 and CDR2 from the germline V gene are SGHDT and YYEEEE. V lost 4 bases and J lost 0, with 16 bases in between. CDR3 sequence: CASSPTRGDSNYGYTF. The DNA for the CDR3 is TGTGCCAGCAGCCCGACCCGAGGGGATTCTAACTATGGCTACACCTTC.

This rearrangement joins TRBV9 to TRBJ1-3, with D uncertain. Germline CDR1 and CDR2: SGDLS and YYNGEE. Between the trimmed V and J ends, which lost 0 bases and 0 bases, there was a span of 13 bases. The CDR3 has 17 residues. DNA of the CDR3: TGTGCCAGCAGCGTAGCTGGGTGGGGTCCCTCTGGAAACACCATATATTTT. It codes for CASSVAGWGPSGNTIYF.

The V call is TRBV27, the J call TRBJ1-3, with 7 bases identical to TRBD1. Per the germline V gene, CDR1 is MNHEY and CDR2 is SMNVEV (reference sequence). The junction had 8 bases not matched to a gene; V was cut back by 6 bases and J by 0 bases. The CDR3 has 16 amino acids. The CDR3 region has the DNA TGTGCCAGCAGACCCCTAGGGGGCCACTCTGGAAACACCATATATTTT. Translating it yields CASRPLGGHSGNTIYF.

The chain employs TRBV19 and TRBJ2-2, with TRBD2 identical over 9 bases. Germline V lookup: CDR1 LNHDA, CDR2 SQIVND (reference sequence). J gave up 6 bases and V 3 bases, and 11 bases lay outside the gene matches. The CDR3 is made up of 17 amino acids. CDR3 loop: CASSIRSSGNYPGELFF. The CDR3 DNA follows: TGTGCCAGTAGTATTAGGTCTAGCGGGAATTATCCCGGGGAGCTGTTTTTT.

V is TRBV4-3 and J is TRBJ1-2; the D is unclear. Germline V gives CDR1 LGHNA, CDR2 YSLEER. The V gene lost 1 base and the J gene lost 0 bases, with 9 bases spanning the gap. The CDR3 totals 15 residues. The DNA of the CDR3 is TGCGCCAGCAGCCAAGTTAAGGGAGCTAACTATGGCTACACCTTC. Encoded protein: CASSQVKGANYGYTF.

This sequence joins TRBV14 and TRBJ2-7, with TRBD1 identical over 8 bases. V lost 3 bases to trimming and J lost 0 bases; unmatched junction nucleotides: 1. The V gene's germline CDR1 is SGHDN and CDR2 FVKESK. The CDR3 loop spans 14 amino acids. CDR3 amino acids: CASSQTGDSYEQYF. The CDR3 nucleotides read TGTGCCAGCAGCCAGACAGGGGACTCCTACGAGCAGTACTTC.

This chain links TRBV6-4 with TRBJ1-2; the D gene is possibly TRBD1 (5 bases). This CDR3 is 16 amino acids long. V lost 0 bases to trimming and J lost 5 bases, with 16 bases between them. Germline V lookup: CDR1 MRHNA, CDR2 SNTAGT. CDR3 sequence: CASSDSGPTGAYGYTF. CDR3 nucleotide sequence: TGTGCCAGCAGTGACTCAGGCCCCACCGGGGCTTATGGCTACACCTTC.